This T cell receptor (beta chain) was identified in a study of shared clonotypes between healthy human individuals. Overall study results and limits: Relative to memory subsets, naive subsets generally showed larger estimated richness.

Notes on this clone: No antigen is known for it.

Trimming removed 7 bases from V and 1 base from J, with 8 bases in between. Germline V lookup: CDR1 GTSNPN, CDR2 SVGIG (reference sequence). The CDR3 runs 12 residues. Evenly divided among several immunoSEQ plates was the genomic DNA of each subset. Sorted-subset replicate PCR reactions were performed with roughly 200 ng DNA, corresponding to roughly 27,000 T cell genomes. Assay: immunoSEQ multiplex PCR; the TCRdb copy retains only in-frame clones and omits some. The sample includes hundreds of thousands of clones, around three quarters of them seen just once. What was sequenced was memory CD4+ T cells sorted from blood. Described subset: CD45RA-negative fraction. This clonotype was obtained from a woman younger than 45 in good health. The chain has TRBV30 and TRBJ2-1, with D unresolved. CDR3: CAYTRSYNEQFF. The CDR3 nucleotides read TGTGCCTATACAAGGTCCTACAATGAGCAGTTCTTC.